The 9 T cell receptor beta chains below were found in one sample sequenced in a study of cytomegalovirus exposure and HLA in healthy donors. Primers for the PCR totalled 60 Vbeta and 13 Jbeta. TCRdb's copy holds only in-frame clones and misses some; the assay was immunoSEQ multiplex PCR. The sample has 140,000 to 150,000 clones, over 65% seen once. Source material: PBMCs. The receptors originated from a female donor in good health and CMV-seronegative.

The chain uses TRBV27 and TRBJ1-1; D ambiguous. Germline V gene lookup returns CDR1 MNHEY and CDR2 SMNVEV (reference sequence). Trimming shortened V by 6 bases and J by 4 bases, and 12 bases separated the two germline ends. There are 13 residues in the CDR3. The CDR3 reads CASSHGVPTEAFF. The CDR3 DNA follows: TGTGCCAGCAGCCACGGGGTCCCCACTGAAGCTTTCTTT.

The J gene is TRBJ2-2, the V gene TRBV6-1, with D tentatively TRBD1 (5 bases). Germline assignment: CDR1 MNHNS and CDR2 SASEGT. The CDR3 has 15 amino acids. Trimming took off 3 bases at V and 1 base at J, with 9 bases between the two ends. CDR3 region: CASSDMGLNTGELFF. DNA of the CDR3: TGTGCCAGCAGTGATATGGGGCTGAACACCGGGGAGCTGTTTTTT.

The gene calls are TRBV2 and TRBJ1-5, with TRBD1 as a possible D gene (6 bases). Between the trimmed V and J ends, which lost 8 bases and 1 base, there was a span of 12 bases. The length of the CDR3 is 14 residues. CDR1 and CDR2 from the germline V gene are SNHLY and FYNNEI. CDR3 coding DNA: TGTGCCAGCCAAAGTGACAGGAGCAATCAGCCCCAGCATTTT. This encodes CASQSDRSNQPQHF.

V usage is TRBV19 and J usage is TRBJ1-5, with 7 bases that match TRBD1. Germline values: CDR1 LNHDA, CDR2 SQIVND (reference sequence). The J segment lost 5 bases and the V segment lost 6 bases, leaving 10 bases of the junction unmatched. This CDR3 is built from 15 residues. Here the CDR3 reads CASRPPGQCYQPQHF. The CDR3, as DNA: TGTGCCAGTAGGCCACCGGGACAGTGTTATCAGCCCCAGCATTTT.

The V gene is TRBV6-6, the J gene TRBJ1-2; perhaps TRBD1 as D (5 bases). This CDR3 spans 11 amino acids. Germline CDR1 is MNHNY and CDR2 is SVGAGI (reference sequence). V was cut by 0 bases and J by 11 bases, with 7 bases left in between. The CDR3 protein is CASSYSQGYTF. The CDR3 bases are TGTGCCAGCAGTTACTCGCAGGGATACACCTTC.

V and J are TRBV7-8 and TRBJ1-5; a weak D match, TRBD1 (6 bases). Germline V gives CDR1 SGHVS, CDR2 FQNEAQ. The CDR3 is 16 amino acids. Trimming left V 0 bases short and J 1 base short, with 10 bases between. In DNA form, the CDR3 reads TGTGCCAGCAGCTTAGCGGGGGCGGCGAGCAATCAGCCCCAGCATTTT. Its protein is CASSLAGAASNQPQHF.

This clone has more than one count but fewer than ten. The chain joins TRBV5-1 to TRBJ1-1; perhaps TRBD1 as D (6 bases). V was shortened by 2 bases and J by 0 bases, with 8 bases between the two germline ends. CDR1 and CDR2 from the germline V gene are SGHRS and YFSETQ. This CDR3 has 14 amino acids. The CDR3: CASSLQGVNTEAFF. As DNA, the CDR3 is TGCGCCAGCAGCTTACAGGGTGTGAACACTGAAGCTTTCTTT.

This clone came up a few times. CDR3 amino acids: CASSVGPGRTEAFF. The CDR3 DNA reads as TGTGCCAGCAGTGTCGGTCCAGGGCGAACTGAAGCTTTCTTT. The rearrangement links TRBV2 to TRBJ1-1; D is perhaps TRBD1 (5 bases). The CDR3 spans 14 residues. Germline V gene lookup returns CDR1 SNHLY and CDR2 FYNNEI. V was shortened by 4 bases and J by 5 bases, with 14 bases between the two germline ends.

With respect to this clone: Within the sample, other DNA sequences also encode this same CDR3. This chain uses TRBV18 with TRBJ2-3; 8 bases fit TRBD2. CDR1 and CDR2 from the germline V gene are KGHSH and LQKENI. The V segment lost 3 bases and the J segment 2 bases; nucleotides outside the gene matches: 7. This CDR3 is built from 16 residues. The CDR3 DNA is TGTGCCAGCTCACCCTTGGCGGGAGGTCCCACAGATACGCAGTATTTT. This codes for CASSPLAGGPTDTQYF. Based on the CDR3 plus reference TRBV18 and TRBJ2-3, the full variable domain is NAGVMQNPRHLVRRRGQEARLRCSPMKGHSHVYWYRQLPEEGLKFMVYLQKENIIDESGMPKERFSAEFPKEGPSILRIQQVVRGDSAAYFCASSPLAGGPTDTQYFGPGTRLTVL.